This TCR beta chain was captured by sequencing in a study of shared clonotypes between healthy human individuals. Generated by immunoSEQ multiplex PCR, the TCRdb table keeps only in-frame clones and is missing some. The sample includes 1,500,000 or so clones, roughly 96% seen only once; the top ten take 1.2%. Germline V gene lookup returns CDR1 ENHRY and CDR2 SYGVKD. V dropped 7 bases and J dropped 6; count of bases not matched to a gene: 6. The CDR3 has 12 amino acids. Study-level findings and limits: Naive subsets typically showed greater estimated richness than memory subsets. Represented diversity (both genetic and exposure-history) was limited by the small number of donors. Read depth was anticipated to influence clonotype sharing among donors.

It was into CD45RA+ naive and CD45RA-negative memory subsets that the CD4+ cells were split. Comments on this clone: No antigen is known for it.

This chain links TRBV10-3 with TRBJ2-7; TRBD2 matches at 7 bases. This TCR was recovered from a man in his thirties or forties in good health. Sequences were obtained from naive CD4+ T cells sorted from blood. Specified subset: CD45RA+ positively selected. For the CDR3, the DNA is TGTGCCATCAATGCGGGAGTTGCCGAGCAGTACTTC. Protein sequence: CAINAGVAEQYF.